The text below deals with one TCR beta chain. Method: immunoSEQ multiplex PCR; TCRdb's copy keeps in-frame clones and lacks some. The sample holds about 480,000 clones, 88% seen once. These data are taken from a study of blood T cell repertoires in COVID-19. V dropped 3 bases and J dropped 2 bases, with 19 bases sitting between them. The length of the CDR3 is 17 residues. Germline V gives CDR1 SGDLS, CDR2 YYNGEE. The study drew participants aged about 18 to 90 years from 20 to 30 US areas. This chain connects TRBV9 to TRBJ2-3, with a weak D call TRBD2 (6 bases). Material for sequencing was PBMCs or T cells enriched from blood (not recorded which). The receptor was derived from a woman aged 40 to 50 who had recovered from COVID-19. The DNA for the CDR3 is TGTGCCAGCAGCGGTCCCGTCCCGGGACTGCTCACAGATACGCAGTATTTT. Translation: CASSGPVPGLLTDTQYF.